The TCR beta chain described here comes from a study of technical replicates of blood from a handful of donors. Some clones are missing from TCRdb's copy, which holds only in-frame ones; the method was immunoSEQ multiplex PCR. This sample has 66,000 or so clones; less than 98% occur once, and the top ten carry 0.19%. V was clipped by 0 bases and J by 0 bases, with 11 bases between them. The CDR3 loop spans 16 amino acids. Germline V gene data show CDR1 as LGHNT and CDR2 as FRNRAP. This receptor was obtained from a human donor in good health. The specimen was T cells isolated from PBMCs. The rearrangement links TRBV12-5 to TRBJ1-2, with D unresolved. For the CDR3, the DNA is TGTGCTAGTGGTTTGGTCGCGGGGAAGGCTAACTATGGCTACACCTTC. Protein sequence: CASGLVAGKANYGYTF.